This TCR beta chain is drawn from a study of regulatory T cells in long-lasting Graves disease. CDR3 regions were amplified by Arm-PCR using iRepertoire HTBI primers to build TCR beta libraries. Each CDR3 protein is one row after TCRdb ran MiXCR on the multiplex PCR reads. Of a few hundred thousand distinct CDR3 sequences in the sample, 13% were seen once. Time point here: newly diagnosed GD, antithyroid drugs for less than 3 months. Construction of the TCR library relied on RNA isolated from PBMCs. EDTA tubes received approximately 10 milliliters of drawn peripheral blood. Of note for this clonotype: A much larger clone differs from this one at a single base, so this may be a read error.

The same sample was also studied in work on T cells in Graves' hyperthyroidism and ophthalmopathy.

The receptor's source is a man younger than 40 with Graves disease. The source was peripheral blood mononuclear cells (PBMCs), collected at new diagnosis, from a patient treated with antithyroid drugs.

The CDR3 DNA follows: TGCGCCAGCAGTGAGGGGGCAGGAGGCGCAGATACGCAGTATTTT. Its protein product is CASSEGAGGADTQYF. The chain uses TRBV10-2 and TRBJ2-3; D tentatively fits TRBD1 or TRBD2 (5 bases each). The CDR3 loop spans 15 amino acids. Germline-derived CDR1 and CDR2 are WSHSY and SAAADI. V gave up 2 bases and J gave up 4 bases, with 13 bases separating them.